This T cell receptor beta chain came from a study of human T cells and chemical hapten exposure. Overall study context: Alopecia areata, totalis or universalis affected patients, mainly female. General study results and limits: Alopecia affected the donors, so their immune response may differ from healthy people's.

V shed 1 base and J shed 4 bases, with 8 bases lying between them. CDR1 is SGHTA, CDR2 FQGNSA, per germline. The CDR3 is 13 residues long. Time point in this sample: patch test 3, about 24 weeks after DPC sensitization. As to treatment: therapeutic diphenylcyclopropenone sensitization with weekly scalp DPC. The library tagged each cDNA molecule with unique molecular identifiers. TCRdb ran MiXCR on the RACE reads and lists one entry per CDR3 protein. The sample lists some 110,000 distinct CDR3 sequences, roughly 12% occurring once. This clonotype was counted a few times. Its antigen is undetermined. Sequences were derived from whole blood, sampled in connection with sensitization to the hapten diphenylcyclopropenone (DPC). The TCR was taken from a woman between 45 and 65 years old with alopecia areata. Some clones in this sample may be carry-over from other donors' samples. The chain joins TRBV7-2 to TRBJ2-7; D gene uncertain. CDR3 protein: CASSLDLRYEQYF. Written as DNA, the CDR3 is TGTGCCAGCAGCTTAGATCTGAGGTACGAGCAGTACTTC.